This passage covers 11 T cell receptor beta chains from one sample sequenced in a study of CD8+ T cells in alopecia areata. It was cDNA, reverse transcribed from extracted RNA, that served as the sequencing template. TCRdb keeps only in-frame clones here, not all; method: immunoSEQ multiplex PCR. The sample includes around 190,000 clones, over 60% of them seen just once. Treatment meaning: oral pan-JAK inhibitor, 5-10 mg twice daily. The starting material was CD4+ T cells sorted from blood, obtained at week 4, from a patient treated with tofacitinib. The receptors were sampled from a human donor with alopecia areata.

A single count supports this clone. This chain's CDR3 is CSVEVGGYEQYF. The CDR3 DNA sequence: TGCAGCGTTGAAGTAGGCGGCTACGAGCAGTACTTC. This chain links TRBV29-1 with TRBJ2-7; D gene ambiguous. The CDR3 runs 12 residues. Germline CDR1 reads SQVTM; CDR2 reads ANQGSEA. The germline V and J ends were trimmed by 1 base and 3 bases, with 7 bases remaining between them.

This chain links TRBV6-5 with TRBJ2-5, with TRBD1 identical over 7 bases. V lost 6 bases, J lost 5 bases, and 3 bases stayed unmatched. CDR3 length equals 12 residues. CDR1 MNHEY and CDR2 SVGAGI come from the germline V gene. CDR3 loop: CASSAQGETQYF. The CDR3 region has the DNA TGTGCCAGCAGCGCACAGGGGGAGACCCAGTACTTC.

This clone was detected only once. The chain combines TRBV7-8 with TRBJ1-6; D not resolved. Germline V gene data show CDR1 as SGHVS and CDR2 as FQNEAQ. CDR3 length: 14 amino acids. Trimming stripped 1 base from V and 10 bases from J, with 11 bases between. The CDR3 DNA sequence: TGTGCCAGCAGCTTAGGACATAGGGAATCACCCCTCCACTTT. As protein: CASSLGHRESPLHF.

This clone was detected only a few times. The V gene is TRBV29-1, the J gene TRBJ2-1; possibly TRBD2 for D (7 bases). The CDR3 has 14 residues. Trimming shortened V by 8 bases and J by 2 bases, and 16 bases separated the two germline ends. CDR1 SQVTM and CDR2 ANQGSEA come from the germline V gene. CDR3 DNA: TGCAGCTCTGTAGGGGGGGTTACCTACAATGAGCAGTTCTTC. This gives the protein CSSVGGVTYNEQFF.

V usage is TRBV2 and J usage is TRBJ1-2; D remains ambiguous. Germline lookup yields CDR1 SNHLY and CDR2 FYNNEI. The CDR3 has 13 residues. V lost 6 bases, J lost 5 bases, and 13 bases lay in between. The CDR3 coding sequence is TGTGCCAGCAGCGTTACCGAGGCGTATGGCTACACCTTC. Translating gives CASSVTEAYGYTF.

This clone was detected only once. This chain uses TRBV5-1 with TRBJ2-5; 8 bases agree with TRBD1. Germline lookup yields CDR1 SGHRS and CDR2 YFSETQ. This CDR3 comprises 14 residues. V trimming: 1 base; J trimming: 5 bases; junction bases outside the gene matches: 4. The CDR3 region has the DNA TGCGCCAGCAGCTTGCAGGGGGCAGGGGAGACCCAGTACTTC. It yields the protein CASSLQGAGETQYF.

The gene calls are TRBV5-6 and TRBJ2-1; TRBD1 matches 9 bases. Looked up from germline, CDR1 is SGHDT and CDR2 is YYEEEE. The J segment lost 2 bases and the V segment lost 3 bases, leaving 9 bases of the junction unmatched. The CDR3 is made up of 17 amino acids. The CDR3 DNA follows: TGTGCCAGCAGCTCCCGTCGCCGGACAGGGGCCTACAATGAGCAGTTCTTC. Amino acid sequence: CASSSRRRTGAYNEQFF.

The CDR3 DNA is TGTGCCACCAGCAGAGGTGCAGGGATAAGGACTGAAGCTTTCTTT. Encoded protein: CATSRGAGIRTEAFF. The chain employs TRBV15 and TRBJ1-1; tentative D call: TRBD1 (5 bases). V was shortened by 1 base and J by 5 bases, with 14 bases between the two germline ends. Germline V lookup: CDR1 LNHNV, CDR2 YYDKDF (reference sequence). The CDR3 runs to 15 residues.

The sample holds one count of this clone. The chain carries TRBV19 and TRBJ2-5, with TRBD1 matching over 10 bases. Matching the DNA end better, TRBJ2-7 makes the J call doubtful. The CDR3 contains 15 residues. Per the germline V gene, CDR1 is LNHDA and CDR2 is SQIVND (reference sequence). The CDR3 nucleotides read TGTGCCAGTAGCCGTCAGACAGGGGGCAAGTACGAGCAGTACTTC. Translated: CASSRQTGGKYEQYF.

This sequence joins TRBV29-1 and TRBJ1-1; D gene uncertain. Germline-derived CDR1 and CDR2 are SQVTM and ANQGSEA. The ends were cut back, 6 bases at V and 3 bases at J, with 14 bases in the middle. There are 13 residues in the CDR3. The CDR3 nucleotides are TGCAGCGTCGCAACGAACACCCACACTGAAGCTTTCTTT. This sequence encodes CSVATNTHTEAFF.

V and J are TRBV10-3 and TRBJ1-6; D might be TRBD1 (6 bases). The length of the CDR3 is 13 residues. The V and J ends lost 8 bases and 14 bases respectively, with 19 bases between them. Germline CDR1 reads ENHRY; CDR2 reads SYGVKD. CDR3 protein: CAISLAGGPTLHF. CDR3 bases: TGTGCCATCTCACTCGCTGGGGGCCCAACCCTCCACTTT.